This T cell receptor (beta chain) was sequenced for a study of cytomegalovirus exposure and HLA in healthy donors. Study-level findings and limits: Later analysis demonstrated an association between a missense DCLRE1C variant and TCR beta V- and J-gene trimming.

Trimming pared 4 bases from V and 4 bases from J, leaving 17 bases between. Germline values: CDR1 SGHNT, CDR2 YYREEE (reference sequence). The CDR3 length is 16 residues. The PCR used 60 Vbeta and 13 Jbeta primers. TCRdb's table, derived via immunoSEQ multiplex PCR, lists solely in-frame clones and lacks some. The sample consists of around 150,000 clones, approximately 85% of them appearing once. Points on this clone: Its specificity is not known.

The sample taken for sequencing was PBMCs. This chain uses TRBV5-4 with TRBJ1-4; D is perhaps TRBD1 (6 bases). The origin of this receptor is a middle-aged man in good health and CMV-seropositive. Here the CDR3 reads CASSPRGGDLNEKLFF. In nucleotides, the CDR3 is TGTGCCAGCAGCCCGCGAGGGGGGGACCTTAATGAAAAACTGTTTTTT.